This is a list of T cell receptor beta chains from one sample in a study of T cells after yellow fever vaccination. MiXCR, applied by TCRdb to the 5' RACE reads, yields one record per CDR3 protein. The sample has 200,000 to 250,000 distinct CDR3 sequences, 6.5% to 8.5% seen once; the top ten hold approximately 0.87%. Specimen: CD4+ T cells sorted from PBMCs, collected 15 days after the yellow fever booster vaccination. Every receptor here comes from a man aged 25-45 years who received the YFV17D yellow fever vaccine. Both conserved end residues are part of each CDR3. Fields, in order: J gene, D gene, V gene, clone size, CDR3 protein, CDR3 DNA. The D gene is left open where the match is weak. The size of a clone is reported for some rows only, either as once, few or many, or as a class for expanded clones.

TRBJ2-7 | TRBD2 | TRBV3-1 | few | CASSRGLATYF | TGTGCCAGCAGCCGGGGACTAGCCACGTACTTC
TRBJ2-2 | - | TRBV6-2/TRBV6-3 | - | CATSDPAVGELFF | TGTGCCACCTCGGACCCAGCCGTGGGGGAGCTGTTTTTT
TRBJ2-7 | TRBD2 | TRBV10-3 | many | CAISVAGDSYEQYF | TGTGCCATCAGTGTAGCGGGTGACTCCTACGAGCAGTACTTC
TRBJ2-7 | - | TRBV29-1 | many | CSVEGGGGYEQYF | TGCAGCGTTGAGGGAGGCGGCGGGTACGAGCAGTACTTC
TRBJ2-2 | - | TRBV19 | few | CASSKNGHGTGELFF | TGTGCCAGTAGTAAGAACGGGCATGGCACCGGGGAGCTGTTTTTT
TRBJ2-7 | TRBD2 | TRBV20-1 | many | CSARDKRGVVEQYF | TGCAGTGCTAGAGACAAGCGGGGCGTGGTCGAGCAGTACTTC
TRBJ1-3 | - | TRBV19 | many | CASSERIDRFSGNTIYF | TGTGCCAGTAGCGAAAGGATAGACAGGTTCTCTGGAAACACCATATATTTT
TRBJ2-2 | TRBD2 | TRBV7-2 | - | CASSSSGRGLGTGELFF | TGTGCCAGCAGCTCTAGCGGGAGGGGCCTCGGGACCGGGGAGCTGTTTTTT
TRBJ2-2 | TRBD2 | TRBV4-3 | few | CASSQETSGRTGLGTGELFF | TGCGCCAGCAGCCAGGAAACTAGCGGGAGGACCGGGCTGGGCACCGGGGAGCTGTTTTTT
TRBJ1-2 | - | TRBV20-1 | many | CSASPLYGYTF | TGCAGTGCTAGCCCTTTGTATGGCTACACCTTC
TRBJ2-2 | TRBD1 | TRBV27 | - | CASSPSRRRDRASGELFF | TGTGCCAGCAGTCCCTCTCGCCGAAGGGACAGGGCATCCGGGGAGCTGTTTTTT
TRBJ2-1 | - | TRBV20-1 | many | CSASRLGASGLHNEQFF | TGCAGTGCTTCCCGACTTGGAGCCAGCGGGCTCCACAATGAGCAGTTCTTC
TRBJ2-5 | - | TRBV5-1 | many | CASSPARVETQYF | TGCGCCAGCAGCCCTGCTAGGGTGGAGACCCAGTACTTC
TRBJ2-5 | - | TRBV9 | - | CASSVSQAETQYF | TGTGCCAGCAGCGTATCCCAGGCAGAGACCCAGTACTTC
TRBJ2-7 | - | TRBV12-3/TRBV12-4 | - | CASSLARSGPWGYEQYF | TGTGCCAGCAGTTTAGCCAGATCGGGCCCCTGGGGGTACGAGCAGTACTTC
TRBJ2-7 | TRBD1 | TRBV28 | many | CASSPGGQFSYEQYF | TGTGCCAGCAGCCCAGGGGGACAGTTCTCCTACGAGCAGTACTTC
TRBJ2-7 | - | TRBV7-2 | many | CASSLTQSSYEQYF | TGTGCCAGCAGCTTAACTCAGAGCTCCTACGAGCAGTACTTC
TRBJ2-2 | TRBD2 | TRBV20-1 | many | CSARIGTTNTGELFF | TGCAGTGCCAGAATCGGGACTACGAACACCGGGGAGCTGTTTTTT
TRBJ2-1 | TRBD2 | TRBV6-1 | - | CASSDSGASYSEQFF | TGTGCCAGCAGCGATAGCGGGGCCTCCTACAGTGAGCAGTTCTTC
TRBJ2-7 | - | TRBV7-2 | many | CASSLQRGEQYF | TGTGCCAGCAGCCTTCAGAGGGGCGAGCAGTACTTC
TRBJ1-1 | - | TRBV10-3 | few | CAISGTTAMNTEAFF | TGTGCCATCAGTGGAACGACAGCTATGAACACTGAAGCTTTCTTT
TRBJ2-3 | TRBD2 | TRBV6-5 | many | CASSYSTGTSGGLDTQYF | TGTGCCAGCAGTTACTCGACCGGGACTAGCGGGGGTTTAGATACGCAGTATTTT
TRBJ2-1 | - | TRBV20-1 | few | CSATSLQGFNEQFF | TGCAGTGCTACCTCCCTGCAGGGCTTCAATGAGCAGTTCTTC
TRBJ1-6 | - | TRBV20-1 | few | CSARSRGSPLHF | TGCAGTGCTAGGTCCCGGGGTTCACCCCTCCACTTT
TRBJ1-2 | - | TRBV7-8 | - | CASSPRGGGVNYGYTF | TGTGCCAGCAGCCCTAGAGGGGGAGGGGTGAACTATGGCTACACCTTC
TRBJ1-1 | TRBD1 | TRBV5-1 | - | CASSYGTGFPEAFF | TGCGCCAGCAGCTATGGGACAGGGTTTCCTGAAGCTTTCTTT
TRBJ1-2 | TRBD1 | TRBV19 | many | CASSIGDRGLHYGYTF | TGTGCCAGTAGTATTGGGGACAGGGGGCTCCACTATGGCTACACCTTC
TRBJ1-1 | - | TRBV7-6 | many | CASSLPTVNTEAFF | TGTGCCAGCAGCTTACCAACAGTGAACACTGAAGCTTTCTTT
TRBJ2-6 | - | TRBV19 | - | CASRSPRLSSGANVLTF | TGTGCCAGTCGCTCCCCAAGATTGAGCTCTGGGGCCAACGTCCTGACTTTC
TRBJ2-1 | - | TRBV20-1 | many | CSARAFAVRRVNEQFF | TGCAGTGCTAGGGCATTTGCGGTTAGGAGGGTGAATGAGCAGTTCTTC
TRBJ1-2 | - | TRBV5-6 | many | CASSWDGNYGYTF | TGTGCCAGCAGCTGGGACGGAAACTATGGCTACACCTTC
TRBJ2-3 | - | TRBV20-1 | many | CSAPSPGRTDTQYF | TGCAGTGCCCCCAGCCCCGGGAGAACAGATACGCAGTATTTT
TRBJ2-5 | - | TRBV7-2 | few | CASKPRLETQYF | TGTGCCAGCAAGCCTCGGTTGGAGACCCAGTACTTC
TRBJ1-1 | - | TRBV5-1 | many | CASSLDTLAAEAFF | TGCGCCAGCAGCTTGGATACTCTGGCCGCTGAAGCTTTCTTT
TRBJ1-2 | - | TRBV7-2 | - | CASSLRGRMAYYGYTF | TGTGCCAGCAGCTTAAGGGGTAGGATGGCATACTATGGCTACACCTTC
TRBJ2-3 | - | TRBV12-3/TRBV12-4 | few | CASSFGSRSTDTQYF | TGTGCCAGCAGTTTCGGCTCACGAAGCACAGATACGCAGTATTTT
TRBJ1-6 | TRBD1 | TRBV12-3/TRBV12-4 | - | CASSLETGSSPLHF | TGTGCCAGCAGTTTAGAGACAGGGAGCTCACCCCTCCACTTT
TRBJ2-7 | TRBD1 | TRBV7-2 | few | CASSSTPGQALYEQYF | TGTGCCAGCAGCTCCACACCGGGACAGGCCTTATACGAGCAGTACTTC
TRBJ2-5 | - | TRBV7-2 | - | CASSFGQSETQYF | TGTGCCAGCAGCTTCGGACAGTCGGAGACCCAGTACTTC
TRBJ2-2 | TRBD2 | TRBV5-1 | many | CASRPTSGKNTGELFF | TGCGCCAGCCGTCCGACTAGCGGAAAGAACACCGGGGAGCTGTTTTTT
TRBJ2-3 | - | TRBV6-1 | - | CASSPGSSIDTQYF | TGTGCCAGCAGTCCCGGGTCTAGCATAGATACGCAGTATTTT
TRBJ1-2 | - | TRBV30 | - | CAWSRGAYNGYTF | TGTGCCTGGAGTCGGGGGGCGTACAATGGCTACACCTTC
TRBJ2-1 | TRBD2 | TRBV20-1 | - | CSASGREGLSYNEQFF | TGCAGTGCTAGCGGGCGGGAGGGCCTCTCCTACAATGAGCAGTTCTTC
TRBJ2-1 | - | TRBV6-5 | - | CASSYLLFGKQFF | TGTGCCAGCAGTTACTTATTATTTGGAAAGCAGTTCTTC
TRBJ2-2 | TRBD1 | TRBV5-1 | few | CASSPQDRGGGELFF | TGCGCCAGCAGCCCCCAGGACAGGGGGGGCGGGGAGCTGTTTTTT
TRBJ2-2 | TRBD1 | TRBV20-1 | few | CSARTGEGYGELFF | TGCAGTGCGCGGACAGGGGAGGGGTACGGGGAGCTGTTTTTT
TRBJ1-2 | TRBD1 | TRBV7-2 | few | CASSLESGGNYGYTF | TGTGCCAGCAGCTTAGAATCAGGGGGTAACTATGGCTACACCTTC
TRBJ2-7 | - | TRBV7-2 | few | CASSRQASVDEQYF | TGTGCCAGCAGCAGACAGGCCTCGGTGGACGAGCAGTACTTC
TRBJ2-2 | TRBD2 | TRBV6-2/TRBV6-3 | few | CASSIRLAGEGGELFF | TGTGCCAGCAGCATTAGACTAGCGGGAGAAGGCGGGGAGCTGTTTTTT
TRBJ2-2 | - | TRBV6-5 | - | CASSLSQGLFTGELFF | TGTGCCAGCAGTTTGAGCCAGGGGCTCTTCACCGGGGAGCTGTTTTTT
TRBJ1-5 | TRBD1 | TRBV5-1 | few | CASSLAGQGEPQHF | TGCGCCAGCAGCTTGGCGGGACAGGGAGAGCCCCAGCATTTT
TRBJ2-2 | - | TRBV7-2 | many | CASTVGGELFF | TGTGCCAGCACCGTGGGCGGGGAGCTGTTTTTT
TRBJ2-1 | TRBD2 | TRBV2 | few | CASSQLAGEGYNEQFF | TGTGCCAGCAGTCAATTAGCGGGAGAGGGATACAATGAGCAGTTCTTC
TRBJ2-2 | - | TRBV5-1 | few | CASSNRDPNTGELFF | TGCGCCAGCTCCAACCGGGACCCCAACACCGGGGAGCTGTTTTTT
TRBJ1-2 | TRBD1 | TRBV29-1 | many | CSVGPGQGARGYTF | TGCAGCGTTGGTCCCGGACAGGGGGCGAGGGGCTACACCTTC
TRBJ2-3 | TRBD2 | TRBV6-2/TRBV6-3 | - | CASTLEVLAGTTDTQYF | TGTGCCAGCACCTTAGAAGTACTAGCGGGAACCACAGATACGCAGTATTTT
TRBJ2-5 | - | TRBV20-1 | few | CSARNPTRTETQYF | TGCAGTGCTAGGAACCCCACTAGAACGGAGACCCAGTACTTC